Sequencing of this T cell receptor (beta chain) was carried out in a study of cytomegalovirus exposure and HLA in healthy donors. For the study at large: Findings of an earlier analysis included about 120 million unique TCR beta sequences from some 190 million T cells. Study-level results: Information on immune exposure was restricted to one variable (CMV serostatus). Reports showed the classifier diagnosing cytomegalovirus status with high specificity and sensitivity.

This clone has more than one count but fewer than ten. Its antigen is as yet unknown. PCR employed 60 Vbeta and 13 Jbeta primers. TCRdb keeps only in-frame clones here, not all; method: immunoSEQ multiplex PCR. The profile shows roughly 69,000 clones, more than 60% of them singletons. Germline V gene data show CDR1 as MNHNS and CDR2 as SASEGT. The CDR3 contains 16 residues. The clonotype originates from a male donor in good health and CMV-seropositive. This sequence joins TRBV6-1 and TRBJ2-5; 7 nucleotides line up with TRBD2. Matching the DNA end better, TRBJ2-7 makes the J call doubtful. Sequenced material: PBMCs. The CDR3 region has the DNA TGTGCCAGCAGTGACCCCCCTAGCGGCCTCTCCTACGAGCAGTACTTC. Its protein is CASSDPPSGLSYEQYF.